The 29 T cell receptor beta chains below come from one sample, sequenced in a study of shared clonotypes between healthy human individuals. Sequenced by immunoSEQ multiplex PCR; TCRdb stores in-frame clones only, minus some. This sample carries under 1,900,000 clones, approximately 98.5% of them seen once, and the ten largest clones take about 0.35%. Sequenced material: naive CD4+ T cells sorted from blood. The sample's subset: CD45RA+ positively selected. The receptors originated from a man aged 25-45 years in good health.

V is TRBV5-1 and J is TRBJ2-2; 8 bases line up with TRBD2. V lost 4 bases and J lost 3; bases outside the gene matches: 8. Germline V gene sequence: CDR1 SGHRS, CDR2 YFSETQ. This CDR3 region has 16 residues. CDR3 in DNA: TGCGCCAGCAGCATTAGACTAGCGACCTACACCGGGGAGCTGTTTTTT. Protein product: CASSIRLATYTGELFF.

J is TRBJ2-5 and V is TRBV4-1; D ambiguous. From germline, CDR1 is MGHRA and CDR2 YSYEKL. The CDR3 runs to 14 residues. Trimming pared 0 bases from V and 5 bases from J, leaving 10 bases between. The CDR3 sequence: CASSQDAPRETQYF. The CDR3 region has the DNA TGCGCCAGCAGCCAAGATGCGCCGCGGGAGACCCAGTACTTC.

The chain employs TRBV11-3 and TRBJ2-7; TRBD1 matches at 10 bases. Germline CDR1 is SGHNT and CDR2 is YENEEA. The ends lost 4 bases at V and 2 bases at J; junction bases unmatched: 5. The CDR3 is made up of 15 amino acids. The CDR3, as DNA: TGTGCCAGCAGCTGGGGACAGGGGAGTGCCTACGAGCAGTACTTC. Its translation is CASSWGQGSAYEQYF.

The V gene is TRBV5-1, the J gene TRBJ1-1, with 7 bases matching TRBD1. CDR1 is SGHRS, CDR2 YFSETQ, per germline. The CDR3 sequence is 15 residues long. The trim removed 5 bases at V and 1 base at J, leaving 8 bases unmatched. The CDR3: CASRYQQGGNTEAFF. In DNA form, the CDR3 reads TGCGCCAGCAGGTACCAGCAGGGGGGGAACACTGAAGCTTTCTTT.

The rearrangement joins TRBV7-9 to TRBJ1-1; no firm D call. Germline lookup yields CDR1 SEHNR and CDR2 FQNEAQ (reference sequence). The V gene lost 5 bases and the J gene lost 1 base, with 14 bases spanning the gap. The CDR3 consists of 15 residues. CDR3 DNA: TGTGCCAGCAGCCCCCGGGAGGGAGGGAACACTGAAGCTTTCTTT. Its protein is CASSPREGGNTEAFF.

This clone appeared once. This rearrangement joins TRBV10-3 to TRBJ2-1; D is unresolved. The CDR3 runs to 14 residues. With 8 bases removed from V and 0 bases from J, the gap between germline ends came to 11 bases. The germline gives CDR1 ENHRY, CDR2 SYGVKD. The CDR3 region is CAISVLGSYNEQFF. The CDR3 nucleotides read TGTGCCATCTCGGTTCTCGGCTCCTACAATGAGCAGTTCTTC.

This chain uses TRBV11-2 with TRBJ2-7; D gene uncertain. Germline V lookup: CDR1 SGHAT, CDR2 FQNNGV. This CDR3 region has 13 residues. V gave up 4 bases and J gave up 1 base, with 8 bases separating them. The CDR3 is CASSSGRSYEQYF. CDR3 DNA: TGTGCCAGCAGCTCTGGGCGTTCCTACGAGCAGTACTTC.

About this clone: This specimen includes other DNA sequences encoding the same CDR3. The CDR3 sequence: CASSLQDTQYF. The CDR3, as DNA: TGTGCCAGCAGCTTACAAGATACGCAGTATTTT. The rearrangement joins TRBV7-2 to TRBJ2-3; D unresolved. Per germline, CDR1 SGHTA and CDR2 FQGNSA. Trimming took off 2 bases at V and 5 bases at J, with 2 bases between the two ends. The CDR3 covers 11 residues.

The chain combines TRBV28 with TRBJ1-2; TRBD1 matches 7 bases. Germline loops: CDR1 MDHEN, CDR2 SYDVKM. V lost 1 base to trimming and J lost 7 bases; unmatched junction nucleotides: 3. The CDR3 loop spans 13 amino acids. The CDR3 reads CASSLLQGPGYTF. As DNA, the CDR3 is TGTGCCAGCAGTTTATTACAGGGGCCTGGCTACACCTTC.

This clone was seen only once. The genes are TRBV27 and TRBJ2-7; D may be TRBD2 (6 bases). This CDR3 has 19 amino acids. Germline CDR1 MNHEY, CDR2 SMNVEV (reference sequence). The ends were cut back, 4 bases at V and 3 bases at J, with 28 bases in the middle. The CDR3 DNA reads TGTGCCAGCAGTTCCCGGATATACCCGACCAGCGGGTACTTCTACGAGCAGTACTTC. Its translation: CASSSRIYPTSGYFYEQYF.

The genes are TRBV6-5 and TRBJ2-7, with 11 bases matching TRBD2. The CDR3 is made up of 12 amino acids. Germline CDR1 MNHEY, CDR2 SVGAGI. Trimming removed 8 bases from V and 6 bases from J; junction bases left unmatched: 3. CDR3 loop: CASGLAGGEQYF. The CDR3 coding sequence is TGTGCCAGCGGGCTAGCGGGAGGCGAGCAGTACTTC.

Here the CDR3 reads CASSSTGDYNQPQHF. In DNA form, the CDR3 reads TGTGCCAGCAGTTCGACAGGGGATTACAATCAGCCCCAGCATTTT. The rearrangement links TRBV27 to TRBJ1-5, with 8 bases fitting TRBD1. With V trimmed by 4 bases and J by 3 bases, 5 bases remained unmatched. Germline CDR1 MNHEY, CDR2 SMNVEV (reference sequence). This CDR3 spans 15 amino acids.

This CDR3 is CASSVGTGYDEKLFF. The CDR3 bases are TGTGCCAGCAGCGTAGGGACAGGGTATGATGAAAAACTGTTTTTT. This chain uses TRBV9 with TRBJ1-4, with 8 bases fitting TRBD1. Germline assignment: CDR1 SGDLS and CDR2 YYNGEE. This CDR3 comprises 15 residues. The trim removed 0 bases at V and 6 bases at J, leaving 4 bases unmatched.

This clone showed up just once. Other nucleotide sequences in the sample specify the same CDR3. This chain uses TRBV6-1 with TRBJ1-1; D uncertain. The V end was cut by 6 bases, the J end by 1 base, with 3 bases between. The CDR3 runs 11 residues. The germline V gene has CDR1 MNHNS and CDR2 SASEGT. The CDR3 nucleotides are TGTGCCAGCAGCCGGAACACTGAAGCTTTCTTT. It encodes CASSRNTEAFF.

The J gene is TRBJ2-1, the V gene TRBV11-3, with 7 bases matching TRBD2. The CDR3 loop spans 15 amino acids. The germline V gene has CDR1 SGHNT and CDR2 YENEEA. V lost 2 bases and J lost 13; bases outside the gene matches: 14. The CDR3 bases are TGTGCCAGCAGCTTAACGGGCAGGACTAGTAATGCCCAGTTCTTC. Its translation is CASSLTGRTSNAQFF.

This clone occurred once. The rearrangement uses TRBV18 and TRBJ1-5; 9 bases align to TRBD1. The V and J ends lost 3 bases and 1 base, in that order; junction bases with no gene match: 10. Germline V gene data show CDR1 as KGHSH and CDR2 as LQKENI. The CDR3 length is 18 residues. CDR3 coding DNA: TGTGCCAGCTCACCTATCGCGACAGGGGGTGGAAGCAATCAGCCCCAGCATTTT. Its protein is CASSPIATGGGSNQPQHF.

The rearrangement uses TRBV2 and TRBJ1-5; D possibly corresponds to TRBD1 (6 bases). V was trimmed by 8 bases and J by 6 bases, leaving 17 bases between them. There are 14 residues in the CDR3. CDR1 SNHLY and CDR2 FYNNEI come from the germline V gene. CDR3 nucleotide sequence: TGTGCCAGCGCTAGGACCGAGGGGGGTCAGCCCCAGCATTTT. Protein product: CASARTEGGQPQHF.

The gene calls are TRBV7-2 and TRBJ2-7; 10 bases are a match to TRBD2. The germline V gene encodes CDR1 SGHTA and CDR2 FQGNSA. This CDR3 is 16 amino acids long. V lost 5 bases and J lost 4; bases outside the gene matches: 11. CDR3 residues: CASSAEAPGLAYEQYF. Here the CDR3 DNA reads TGTGCCAGCAGCGCCGAGGCCCCGGGACTAGCGTACGAGCAGTACTTC.

The rearrangement joins TRBV6-5 to TRBJ2-3; D call uncertain. CDR1 MNHEY and CDR2 SVGAGI come from the germline V gene. The CDR3 covers 13 residues. V shed 6 bases and J shed 6 bases, with 13 bases lying between them. The chain's CDR3 is CASSPWAGDTQYF. For the CDR3, the DNA is TGTGCCAGCAGCCCCTGGGCCGGGGATACGCAGTATTTT.

This clone was found once. V and J are TRBV10-3 and TRBJ2-5; 7 bases are shared with TRBD1. The V segment lost 5 bases and the J segment 1 base; nucleotides outside the gene matches: 7. The CDR3 covers 15 residues. Germline V CDR1 and CDR2: ENHRY, SYGVKD. CDR3 sequence reads: CAISNRGSGQETQYF. The DNA of the CDR3 is TGTGCCATCAGTAACAGGGGATCGGGCCAAGAGACCCAGTACTTC.

The chain is built from TRBV10-3 and TRBJ1-4, with D tentatively TRBD1 (5 bases). Germline V CDR1 and CDR2: ENHRY, SYGVKD. Trimming shortened V by 10 bases and J by 8 bases, and 14 bases separated the two germline ends. The CDR3 length is 12 residues. CDR3 bases: TGTGCCAGCGGGGCCCCGGGGGAAAAACTGTTTTTT. This translates into CASGAPGEKLFF.

This clone was detected once. The chain carries TRBV2 and TRBJ1-5; no clear D. The CDR3 is 14 amino acids. CDR1 SNHLY and CDR2 FYNNEI come from the germline V gene. V shed 3 bases and J shed 2 bases, with 8 bases lying between them. The chain's CDR3 is CASSDVTGNQPQHF. The CDR3 DNA reads as TGTGCCAGCAGTGACGTTACTGGCAATCAGCCCCAGCATTTT.

The J gene is TRBJ1-1, the V gene TRBV5-1; D gene unclear. Germline CDR1 is SGHRS and CDR2 is YFSETQ. The CDR3 contains 14 residues. With 4 bases removed from V and 3 bases from J, the gap between germline ends came to 13 bases. The CDR3 coding sequence is TGCGCCAGCAGCAAGGACTTAGCGGACACTGAAGCTTTCTTT. Its protein is CASSKDLADTEAFF.

The chain recombines TRBV5-1 with TRBJ2-1; 8 bases match TRBD2. V shed 4 bases, J shed 9 bases, and the junction held 12 bases outside the gene matches. The CDR3 is 15 residues long. Germline CDR1 reads SGHRS; CDR2 reads YFSETQ. The CDR3 loop is CASSLTTTSAVEQFF. The CDR3, as DNA: TGCGCCAGCAGCCTGACCACGACTAGCGCGGTTGAGCAGTTCTTC.

This clone was observed a single time. The V and J genes are TRBV7-2 and TRBJ2-3, with TRBD2 identical over 7 bases. CDR1 is SGHTA and CDR2 is FQGNSA in the germline V gene. V shed 1 base and J 2 bases; nucleotides not matched to a gene: 6. The CDR3 length is 16 residues. This CDR3 reads CASSLGDYKVTDTQYF. The CDR3 DNA reads TGTGCCAGCAGCTTAGGGGACTATAAAGTCACAGATACGCAGTATTTT.

This clone appeared a single time. The gene calls are TRBV6-5 and TRBJ1-4, with D unresolved. V was trimmed by 10 bases and J by 0 bases, leaving 9 bases between them. There are 13 residues in the CDR3. Germline V gene sequence: CDR1 MNHEY, CDR2 SVGAGI. The DNA for the CDR3 is TGTGCCACCCAGACTGCAACTAATGAAAAACTGTTTTTT. Amino acid sequence: CATQTATNEKLFF.

The chain recombines TRBV5-4 with TRBJ1-4, with a possible D match to TRBD1 (6 bases). The V end lost 4 bases, the J end lost 10 bases, and 14 bases lay between the germline ends. The germline V gene encodes CDR1 SGHNT and CDR2 YYREEE (reference sequence). The CDR3 length is 13 residues. CDR3 amino acids: CASSPGGGSKLFF. CDR3 DNA: TGTGCCAGCAGCCCCGGGGGCGGCTCAAAACTGTTTTTT.

The rearrangement links TRBV29-1 to TRBJ2-1, with 9 bases matching TRBD2. Germline lookup yields CDR1 SQVTM and CDR2 ANQGSEA. The CDR3 has 14 residues. J was trimmed by 5 bases and V by 5 bases; bases with no gene match: 7. In nucleotides, the CDR3 is TGCAGCGTTTGGCTAGCGGGATCAAACAATGAGCAGTTCTTC. Translated: CSVWLAGSNNEQFF.

This clone was seen once. The chain combines TRBV19 with TRBJ2-1; TRBD2 matches 9 bases. The CDR3 runs 17 residues. Germline trimming cut 3 bases from V and 8 bases from J; bases unmatched to any gene: 14. Germline lookup yields CDR1 LNHDA and CDR2 SQIVND (reference sequence). The CDR3 spells CASSIFRGSGSGDEQFF. The CDR3 DNA reads as TGTGCCAGTAGTATCTTCCGGGGTAGCGGGAGCGGGGATGAGCAGTTCTTC.